Presented here are 21 T cell receptor beta chains from one specimen sequenced in a study of T-cell reconstitution after alpha-beta-depleted transplantation in children. During its preparation, the TCRbeta library received unique molecular identifiers. In TCRdb, the PCR reads were re-called with MiXCR into one record per CDR3 protein. This sample has 200,000 to 250,000 distinct CDR3 sequences, with roughly 9% found just once. The sample consisted of PBMCs from the stem cell graft donor, taken from the stem cell graft. These receptors all stem from a human donor who donated a stem cell graft to a child with acute lymphoblastic leukemia.

This clonotype has ten or more counts. This chain connects TRBV12-3 or TRBV12-4 to TRBJ2-3; D is uncertain. V shed 5 bases and J shed 6 bases, with 15 bases lying between them. The CDR3 spans 14 residues. CDR3 residues: CASSLNAASDTQYF. The CDR3 DNA is TGTGCCAGCAGTCTCAACGCGGCCTCCGATACGCAGTATTTT.

This clonotype showed up many times. The rearrangement joins TRBV5-1 to TRBJ2-7; 8 bases match TRBD1. There are 15 residues in the CDR3. Germline V gene sequence: CDR1 SGHRS, CDR2 YFSETQ. The V gene end was trimmed by 4 bases and the J gene end by 0 bases; junction bases not matched to a gene: 6. This CDR3 reads CASSLTGTGSYEQYF. As DNA, the CDR3 is TGCGCCAGCAGCCTAACCGGGACAGGCTCCTACGAGCAGTACTTC.

This clonotype has a count of ten or more. CDR3 sequence: CASSRGTGLGSEQYF. The CDR3, as DNA: TGTGCCAGCAGCCGGGGGACAGGGTTGGGGAGCGAGCAGTACTTC. The rearrangement uses TRBV14 and TRBJ2-7; 9 nucleotides align to TRBD1. Trimming took 4 bases from V and 6 from J; bases not matched to a gene: 10. From germline, CDR1 is SGHDN and CDR2 FVKESK. The CDR3 contains 15 residues.

Only one count was recorded for this clonotype. The chain joins TRBV29-1 to TRBJ1-4; D not certain. V shed 6 bases and J shed 8 bases, with 22 bases lying between them. Germline V gene sequence: CDR1 SQVTM, CDR2 ANQGSEA. This CDR3 has 15 residues. CDR3 residues: CSVPGDTGGEEKLFF. The CDR3 DNA is TGCAGCGTACCTGGTGATACCGGTGGGGAGGAAAAACTGTTTTTT.

This clonotype was seen ten or more times. This rearrangement joins TRBV5-1 to TRBJ1-4; TRBD1 matches at 9 bases. CDR1 is SGHRS and CDR2 is YFSETQ in the germline V gene. The CDR3 is 16 amino acids. With V trimmed by 4 bases and J by 5 bases, 9 bases remained unmatched. The CDR3 is CASSLEPGTGNEKLFF. Written as DNA, the CDR3 is TGCGCCAGCAGCCTCGAACCCGGGACAGGGAATGAAAAACTGTTTTTT.

This clonotype occurred a few times. The J gene is TRBJ2-7, the V gene TRBV6-5, with D perhaps matching TRBD1 (5 bases). Germline V gives CDR1 MNHEY, CDR2 SVGAGI. This CDR3 spans 16 amino acids. V lost 0 bases to trimming and J lost 2 bases, with 14 bases between them. The chain's CDR3 is CASSYSGWQGPYEQYF. The DNA of the CDR3 is TGTGCCAGCAGTTACTCCGGGTGGCAGGGTCCCTACGAGCAGTACTTC.

This clonotype was seen a handful of times. The chain recombines TRBV7-8 with TRBJ1-1; 9 bases line up with TRBD1. Per germline, CDR1 SGHVS and CDR2 FQNEAQ. The V segment lost 4 bases and the J segment 0 bases; nucleotides outside the gene matches: 0. The CDR3 extends over 14 amino acids. Here the CDR3 DNA reads TGTGCCAGCAGCTGGGACAGGGTGAACACTGAAGCTTTCTTT. Protein sequence: CASSWDRVNTEAFF.

This clonotype was seen a few times. The chain is built from TRBV13 and TRBJ2-5; TRBD2 agrees at 15 bases. Germline CDR1 PRHDT, CDR2 FYEKMQ (reference sequence). V gave up 4 bases and J gave up 6 bases; unmatched junction bases: 6. The CDR3 has 16 residues. The CDR3 DNA sequence: TGTGCCAGCAGCTACACCGGGACTAGCGGGGGGAAGACCCAGTACTTC. Encoded protein: CASSYTGTSGGKTQYF.

This clonotype was seen ten or more times. The chain has TRBV5-1 and TRBJ2-5; 10 bases map to TRBD1. This CDR3 comprises 15 residues. Trimming cost V 4 bases and J 3 bases; bases outside gene matches: 6. CDR1 is SGHRS and CDR2 is YFSETQ in the germline V gene. The chain's CDR3 is CASSLTGTGEETQYF. In DNA, the CDR3 is TGCGCCAGCAGCCTCACAGGGACAGGGGAAGAGACCCAGTACTTC.

The V call is TRBV4-3, the J call TRBJ1-1; tentative D call: TRBD1 (5 bases). The V and J ends lost 3 bases and 3 bases respectively, with 11 bases between them. Germline-derived CDR1 and CDR2 are LGHNA and YSLEER. The CDR3 length is 14 residues. The CDR3 spells CASSQGLTDTEAFF. The CDR3 DNA is TGCGCCAGCAGCCAGGGACTGACAGACACTGAAGCTTTCTTT.

The chain uses TRBV4-3 and TRBJ1-2, with D hard to call. V was shortened by 3 bases and J by 8 bases, with 16 bases between the two germline ends. The germline V gene encodes CDR1 LGHNA and CDR2 YSLEER. CDR3 length: 14 amino acids. Here the CDR3 DNA reads TGCGCCAGCAGCCAGAGTCGTTTAGGCGGAGGCTACACCTTC. Residues: CASSQSRLGGGYTF.

This chain uses TRBV7-2 with TRBJ1-2, with TRBD1 matching over 9 bases. The junction had 8 bases not matched to a gene; V was cut back by 2 bases and J by 7 bases. Per the germline V gene, CDR1 is SGHTA and CDR2 is FQGNSA. This CDR3 has 15 residues. The DNA of the CDR3 is TGTGCCAGCAGCTTAAGTAGGTCGACAGGGGGTGGCTACACCTTC. It translates to CASSLSRSTGGGYTF. Drawing the rest from reference TRBV7-2 and TRBJ1-2, the complete variable domain is GAGVSQSPSNKVTEKGKDVELRCDPISGHTALYWYRQSLGQGLEFLIYFQGNSAPDKSGLPSDRFSAERTGGSVSTLTIQRTQQEDSAVYLCASSLSRSTGGGYTFGSGTRLTVV.

This clonotype was picked up many times. The chain couples TRBV5-1 to TRBJ2-3, with D unclear. The CDR3 runs to 12 residues. Per germline, CDR1 SGHRS and CDR2 YFSETQ. V lost 4 bases and J lost 4, with 7 bases in between. CDR3 sequence reads: CASSPPSDTQYF. The DNA for the CDR3 is TGCGCCAGCAGCCCTCCCTCAGATACGCAGTATTTT.

This clonotype was seen only a few times. This chain links TRBV14 with TRBJ2-7, with 10 bases that match TRBD1. The CDR3 loop spans 18 amino acids. Germline lookup yields CDR1 SGHDN and CDR2 FVKESK. Germline trimming cut 3 bases from V and 3 bases from J; bases unmatched to any gene: 14. The CDR3 protein is CASSQAKAGQGIVYEQYF. In nucleotides, the CDR3 is TGTGCCAGCAGCCAGGCTAAGGCGGGACAGGGGATCGTCTACGAGCAGTACTTC.

This clonotype was observed a handful of times. The chain couples TRBV12-3 or TRBV12-4 to TRBJ1-4; D perhaps matches TRBD1 (5 bases). Trimming pared 6 bases from V and 1 base from J, leaving 12 bases between. The CDR3 extends over 15 amino acids. This CDR3 is CASSTGRVTNEKLFF. CDR3 DNA: TGTGCCAGCAGCACTGGCAGGGTAACTAATGAAAAACTGTTTTTT.

This clonotype has a count of ten or more. This chain's CDR3 is CASSPLEETQYF. The CDR3 DNA is TGTGCCAGCAGCCCCTTAGAAGAGACCCAGTACTTC. The V and J genes are TRBV3-1 and TRBJ2-5; D gene ambiguous. In germline, CDR1 is LGHDT, CDR2 YNNKEL (reference sequence). The CDR3 is 12 residues long. V dropped 4 bases and J dropped 3 bases, with 6 bases sitting between them.

This clonotype was seen repeatedly, ten times or more. The chain recombines TRBV6-2 or TRBV6-3 with TRBJ2-7; D gene uncertain. CDR1 MNHEY and CDR2 SVGEGT come from the germline V gene. V lost 2 bases and J lost 2, with 10 bases in between. The CDR3 runs to 14 residues. This chain's CDR3 is CASSYRTLTYEQYF. CDR3 nucleotide sequence: TGTGCCAGCAGTTACCGGACCCTAACCTACGAGCAGTACTTC.

J is TRBJ2-2 and V is TRBV7-2; D gene uncertain. Trimming took off 8 bases at V and 1 base at J, with 11 bases between the two ends. There are 14 residues in the CDR3. From germline, CDR1 is SGHTA and CDR2 FQGNSA. This CDR3 reads CASAFRLNTGELFF. As DNA, the CDR3 is TGTGCCAGCGCTTTTCGGCTGAACACCGGGGAGCTGTTTTTT.

V and J are TRBV4-2 and TRBJ2-3; D is unclear. The V gene's germline CDR1 is LGHNA and CDR2 YNFKEQ. V was clipped by 2 bases and J by 0 bases, with 9 bases between them. This CDR3 has 15 amino acids. The CDR3 DNA reads TGTGCCAGCAGCCAAAGCCAGGACAGCACAGATACGCAGTATTTT. It is translated as CASSQSQDSTDTQYF.

The genes are TRBV6-5 and TRBJ2-3; D not resolved. The V gene's germline CDR1 is MNHEY and CDR2 SVGAGI. The V and J ends lost 1 base and 5 bases respectively, with 10 bases between them. This CDR3 contains 14 residues. CDR3 residues: CASSYLARRDTQYF. As DNA, the CDR3 is TGTGCCAGCAGTTACTTAGCCAGGCGAGATACGCAGTATTTT.

This clonotype occurred a few times. This chain connects TRBV6-2 or TRBV6-3 to TRBJ2-7; 9 bases map to TRBD1. The CDR3 contains 17 residues. Losses at the gene ends were 6 bases for V and 6 bases for J; bases not matched to a gene: 18. The germline gives CDR1 MNHEY, CDR2 SVGEGT. CDR3 sequence: CASSRPLPGTGSGEQYF. CDR3 DNA sequence: TGTGCCAGCAGCCGACCCTTACCAGGGACAGGGTCCGGCGAGCAGTACTTC.